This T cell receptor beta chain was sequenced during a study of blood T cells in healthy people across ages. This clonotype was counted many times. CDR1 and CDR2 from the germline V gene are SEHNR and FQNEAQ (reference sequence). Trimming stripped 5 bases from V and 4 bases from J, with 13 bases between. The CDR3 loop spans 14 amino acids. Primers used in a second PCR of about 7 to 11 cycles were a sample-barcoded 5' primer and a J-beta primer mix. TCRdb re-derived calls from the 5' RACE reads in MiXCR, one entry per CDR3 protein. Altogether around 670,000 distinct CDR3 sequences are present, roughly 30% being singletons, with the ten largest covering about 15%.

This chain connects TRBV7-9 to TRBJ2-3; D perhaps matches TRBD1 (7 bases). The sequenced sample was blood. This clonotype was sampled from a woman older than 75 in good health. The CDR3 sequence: CASSPGGSADTQYF. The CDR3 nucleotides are TGTGCCAGCAGCCCAGGGGGGTCGGCAGATACGCAGTATTTT.